A selection of T cell receptor beta chains follows, all from one sample in a study of breast tumors, draining lymph nodes, adjacent tissues. MiXCR was run by TCRdb on the multiplex PCR reads, yielding one entry per CDR3 protein. Among some 120,000 distinct CDR3 sequences, about 20% were seen once, and the ten largest hold less than 4%. Sequencing was done on a sample of axillary lymph node tissue. These receptors were collected from a female donor with breast cancer. Some clones in this sample may be carry-over from other donors' samples. Each CDR3 is given with its conserved first and last residue. A D gene is named only where the DNA matches it firmly. Clone size is shown for a subset of rows, as once, few, many or a class of expanded clone.

v_call	j_call	d_call	clone_size	cdr3_aa	cdr3_nt
TRBV9	TRBJ1-2	-	many	CASSVGNSNYGYTF	TGTGCCAGCAGCGTCGGCAACTCGAACTATGGCTACACCTTC
TRBV2	TRBJ2-5	-	many	CASSDLYRVVAQYF	TGTGCCAGCAGTGACTTGTACCGGGTAGTGGCCCAGTACTTC
TRBV6-5	TRBJ1-3	TRBD1	many	CASSYSTGQGNTIYF	TGTGCCAGCAGTTACTCGACGGGACAGGGGAACACCATATATTTT
TRBV20-1	TRBJ2-7	-	many	CSARDWDPYEQYF	TGCAGTGCTAGAGATTGGGACCCCTACGAGCAGTACTTC
TRBV6-2/TRBV6-3	TRBJ2-3	-	many	CASTDTGPTQYF	TGTGCCAGCACGGATACAGGACCTACGCAGTATTTT
TRBV5-6	TRBJ2-1	-	many	CASMLQNNEQFF	TGTGCCAGCATGCTACAGAACAATGAGCAGTTCTTC
TRBV7-6	TRBJ1-5	-	-	CASSPQESHQPQHF	TGTGCCAGCAGCCCACAGGAGTCTCATCAGCCCCAGCATTTT
TRBV20-1	TRBJ2-1	TRBD1	many	CSVGTGGGYEQFF	TGCAGTGTGGGGACAGGGGGCGGGTATGAGCAGTTCTTC
TRBV29-1	TRBJ2-6	-	many	CSVGGSSGANVLTF	TGCAGCGTTGGTGGGTCCTCTGGGGCCAACGTCCTGACTTTC
TRBV2	TRBJ2-2	TRBD2	many	CASERGGQAGELFF	TGTGCCAGCGAGCGGGGAGGTCAGGCCGGGGAGCTGTTTTTT
TRBV27	TRBJ2-2	-	-	CASRKIDTNTGELFF	TGTGCCAGCAGGAAGATTGACACGAACACCGGGGAGCTGTTTTTT
TRBV7-9	TRBJ2-7	TRBD2	many	CASSSGLDEQYF	TGTGCCAGCAGCTCTGGACTAGACGAGCAGTACTTC
TRBV5-1	TRBJ1-4	TRBD1	-	CASSQGVGDEKLFF	TGCGCCAGCAGCCAGGGGGTCGGGGATGAAAAACTGTTTTTT
TRBV9	TRBJ1-5	-	many	CASSVAGFSNQPQHF	TGTGCCAGCAGCGTAGCAGGGTTTAGCAATCAGCCCCAGCATTTT
TRBV5-6	TRBJ1-5	TRBD1	many	CASSLAGTGFNQPQHF	TGTGCCAGCAGCTTAGCCGGGACAGGGTTCAATCAGCCCCAGCATTTT
TRBV29-1	TRBJ1-2	-	many	CSVEHFYGYTF	TGCAGCGTTGAACACTTCTATGGCTACACCTTC
TRBV9	TRBJ2-2	-	-	CASSPRGRKAGELFF	TGTGCCAGCAGCCCCCGGGGGCGGAAGGCCGGGGAGCTGTTTTTT
TRBV10-3	TRBJ2-1	TRBD2	many	CAISDALSGGSYNEQFF	TGTGCCATCAGTGACGCCCTTAGCGGGGGCTCCTACAATGAGCAGTTCTTC
TRBV28	TRBJ2-7	TRBD1	many	CASRGTGGSYEQYF	TGTGCCAGCCGGGGGACAGGGGGCTCCTACGAGCAGTACTTC
TRBV24-1	TRBJ2-3	-	many	CATSDPRFGNSDTQYF	TGTGCCACCAGTGATCCACGTTTCGGGAATTCAGATACGCAGTATTTT
TRBV18	TRBJ1-5	-	-	CASSPGNLGQPQHF	TGTGCCAGCTCACCCGGCAATTTGGGACAGCCCCAGCATTTT
TRBV7-9	TRBJ2-5	-	many	CASSSQGGQYF	TGTGCCAGCAGCTCCCAGGGGGGCCAGTACTTC
TRBV20-1	TRBJ1-2	-	-	CSAGQEHGYTF	TGCAGTGCGGGGCAGGAGCATGGTTACACCTTC
TRBV20-1	TRBJ1-3	-	many	CSAPFDSGNTIYF	TGCAGTGCTCCTTTCGACTCTGGAAACACCATATATTTT
TRBV5-8	TRBJ2-7	-	many	CASSWDGSSEQYF	TGTGCCAGCAGTTGGGACGGCTCATCCGAGCAGTACTTC